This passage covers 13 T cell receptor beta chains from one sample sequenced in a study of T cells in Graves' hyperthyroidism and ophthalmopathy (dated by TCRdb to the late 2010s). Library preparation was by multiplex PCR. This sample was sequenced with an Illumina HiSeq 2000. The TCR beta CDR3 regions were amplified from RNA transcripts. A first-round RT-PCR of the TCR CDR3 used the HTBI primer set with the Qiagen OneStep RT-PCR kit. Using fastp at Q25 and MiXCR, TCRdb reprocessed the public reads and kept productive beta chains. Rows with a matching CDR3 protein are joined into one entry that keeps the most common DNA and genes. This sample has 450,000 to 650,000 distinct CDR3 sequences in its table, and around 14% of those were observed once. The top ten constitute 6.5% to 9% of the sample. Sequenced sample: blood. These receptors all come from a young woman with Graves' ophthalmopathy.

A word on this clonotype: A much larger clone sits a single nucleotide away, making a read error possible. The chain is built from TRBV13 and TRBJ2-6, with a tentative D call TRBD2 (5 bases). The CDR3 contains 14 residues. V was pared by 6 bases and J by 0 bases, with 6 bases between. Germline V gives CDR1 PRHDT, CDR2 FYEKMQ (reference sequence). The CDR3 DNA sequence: TGTGCCAGCAGAGACTACTCTGGGGCCAACGTCCTGACTTTC. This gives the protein CASRDYSGANVLTF.

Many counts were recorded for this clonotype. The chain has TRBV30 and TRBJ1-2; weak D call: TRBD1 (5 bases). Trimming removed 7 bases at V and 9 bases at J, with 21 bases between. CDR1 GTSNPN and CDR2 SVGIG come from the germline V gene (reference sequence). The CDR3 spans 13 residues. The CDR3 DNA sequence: TGTGCCTCTCACTCAGGCATTGGGGCGAGCTACACCTTC. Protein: CASHSGIGASYTF.

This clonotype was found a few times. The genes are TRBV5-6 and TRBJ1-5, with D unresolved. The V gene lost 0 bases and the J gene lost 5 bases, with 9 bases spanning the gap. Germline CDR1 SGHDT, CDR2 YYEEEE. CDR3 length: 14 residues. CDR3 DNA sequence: TGTGCCAGCAGCTTGGCGGGTCTTGATCAGCCCCAGCATTTT. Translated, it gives CASSLAGLDQPQHF.

CDR3 amino acids: CASTHWAKGQPQHF. The CDR3 DNA is TGTGCCAGCACCCACTGGGCCAAAGGTCAGCCCCAGCATTTT. The chain recombines TRBV5-8 with TRBJ1-5; D is unclear. Trimming removed 6 bases from V and 6 bases from J, with 16 bases in between. The germline gives CDR1 SGHTS, CDR2 YDEGEE. The length of the CDR3 is 14 residues.

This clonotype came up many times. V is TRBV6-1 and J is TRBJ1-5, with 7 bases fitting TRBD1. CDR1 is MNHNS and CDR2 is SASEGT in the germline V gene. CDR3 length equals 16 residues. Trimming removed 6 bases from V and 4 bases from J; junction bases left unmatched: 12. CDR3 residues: CASRIGTESRNQPQHF. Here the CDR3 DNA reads TGTGCCAGCAGAATAGGGACAGAGAGCAGAAATCAGCCCCAGCATTTT.

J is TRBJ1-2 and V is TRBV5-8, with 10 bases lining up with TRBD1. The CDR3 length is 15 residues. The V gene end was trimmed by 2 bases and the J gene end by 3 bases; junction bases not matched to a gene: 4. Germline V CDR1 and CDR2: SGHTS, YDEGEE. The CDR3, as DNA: TGTGCCAGCAGCTTCACCGGGACAGGGGACTATGGCTACACCTTC. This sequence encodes CASSFTGTGDYGYTF.

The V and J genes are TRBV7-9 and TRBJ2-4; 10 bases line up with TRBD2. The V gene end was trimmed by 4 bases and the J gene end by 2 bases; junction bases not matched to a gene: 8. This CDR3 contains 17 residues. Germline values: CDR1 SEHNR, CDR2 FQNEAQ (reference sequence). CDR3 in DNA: TGTGCCAGCAGCTCGATCAGGACTAGCGGACCCAAAAACATTCAGTACTTC. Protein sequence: CASSSIRTSGPKNIQYF.

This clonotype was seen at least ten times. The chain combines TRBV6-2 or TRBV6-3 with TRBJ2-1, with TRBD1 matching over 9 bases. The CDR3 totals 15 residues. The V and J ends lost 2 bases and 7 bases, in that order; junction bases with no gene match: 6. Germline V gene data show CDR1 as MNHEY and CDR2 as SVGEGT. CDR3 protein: CASSYGQGKGNEQFF. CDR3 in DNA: TGTGCCAGCAGTTACGGACAGGGGAAGGGGAATGAGCAGTTCTTC.

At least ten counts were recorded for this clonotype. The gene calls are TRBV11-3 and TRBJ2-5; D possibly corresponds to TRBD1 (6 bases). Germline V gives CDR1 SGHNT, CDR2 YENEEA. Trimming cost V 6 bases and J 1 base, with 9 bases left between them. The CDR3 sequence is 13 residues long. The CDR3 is CASSRGFQETQYF. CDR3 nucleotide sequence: TGTGCCAGCAGTAGGGGGTTCCAAGAGACCCAGTACTTC. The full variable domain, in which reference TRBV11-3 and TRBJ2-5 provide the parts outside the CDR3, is EAGVVQSPRYKIIEKKQPVAFWCNPISGHNTLYWYLQNLGQGPELLIRYENEEAVDDSQLPKDRFSAERLKGVDSTLKIQPAELGDSAVYLCASSRGFQETQYFGPGTRLLVL.

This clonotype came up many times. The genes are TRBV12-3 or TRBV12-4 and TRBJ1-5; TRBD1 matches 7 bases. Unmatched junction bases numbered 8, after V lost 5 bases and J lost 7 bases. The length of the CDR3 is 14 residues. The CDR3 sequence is CASSPRTGDQPQHF. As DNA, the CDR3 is TGTGCCAGCAGTCCTCGGACAGGAGACCAGCCCCAGCATTTT.

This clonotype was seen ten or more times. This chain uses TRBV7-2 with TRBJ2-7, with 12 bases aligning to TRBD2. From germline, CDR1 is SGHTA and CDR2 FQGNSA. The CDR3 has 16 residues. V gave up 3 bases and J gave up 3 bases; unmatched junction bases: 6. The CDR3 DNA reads TGTGCCAGCAGCTTCCCTAGCGGGAGGGCCGGCTACGAGCAGTACTTC. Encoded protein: CASSFPSGRAGYEQYF.

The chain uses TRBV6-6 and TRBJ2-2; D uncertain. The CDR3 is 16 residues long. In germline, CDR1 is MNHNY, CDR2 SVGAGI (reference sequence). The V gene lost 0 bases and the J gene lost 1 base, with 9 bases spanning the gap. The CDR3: CASSYSPGRNTGELFF. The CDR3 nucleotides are TGTGCCAGCAGTTACTCCCCCGGGCGGAACACCGGGGAGCTGTTTTTT.

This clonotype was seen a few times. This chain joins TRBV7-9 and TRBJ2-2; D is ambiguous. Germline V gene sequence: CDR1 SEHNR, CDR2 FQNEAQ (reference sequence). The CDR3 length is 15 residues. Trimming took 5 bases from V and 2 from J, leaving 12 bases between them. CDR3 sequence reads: CASSLRNTNTGELFF. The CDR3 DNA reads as TGTGCCAGCAGCCTACGGAACACCAACACCGGGGAGCTGTTTTTT.